The source of this T cell receptor (beta chain) is a study of T cell responses to AZD1222 COVID-19 vaccine. The table came from immunoSEQ multiplex PCR; TCRdb's copy has only in-frame clones and leaves some out. The table includes some 83,000 clones, about 83% detected once. Turning to this clone: Antigen specificity is unknown.

Study-wide points: Targets within unmutated variant regions were reportedly found for nearly half of spike-specific TCRs. Donors, mostly white British, included more females; clonal diversity was possibly underestimated. Spike was spanned by vaccine-associated CD4 TCRs, which were dominant at 160-218 and 743-854.

Per germline, CDR1 MRHNA and CDR2 SNTAGT. This CDR3 region has 14 residues. V lost 3 bases and J 4 bases, leaving 11 bases between the germline ends. The chain employs TRBV6-4 and TRBJ2-3; D gene uncertain. The specimen was peripheral blood, collected on day 0 of AZD1222 vaccination. The receptor's source is an adult in good health. The DNA for the CDR3 is TGTGCCAGCAGTGATGGCGGATGGGCAGATACGCAGTATTTT. As protein: CASSDGGWADTQYF.